The present T cell receptor (beta chain) was sequenced within a study of monozygotic twins with inflammatory bowel disease. Findings of the study overall: Patient repertoires may carry noise from differing immunosuppressive treatments.

CDR1 is SGHVS, CDR2 FQNEAQ, per germline. CDR3 length: 17 amino acids. Notes on this clonotype: What it recognizes is unknown.

Staff drew an approximately 2.6 ml blood sample from each donor. From the 5' RACE reads, TCRdb lists one entry per CDR3 protein and no DNA. This sample contains roughly 90,000 distinct CDR3 sequences. This TCR was sampled from a human donor with ulcerative colitis or Crohn's disease, or a healthy co-twin of an affected twin (not recorded which). What was sequenced was blood. The V and J genes are TRBV7-8 and TRBJ1-6. CDR3 sequence reads: CASSIDRGTAGHSPLHF.